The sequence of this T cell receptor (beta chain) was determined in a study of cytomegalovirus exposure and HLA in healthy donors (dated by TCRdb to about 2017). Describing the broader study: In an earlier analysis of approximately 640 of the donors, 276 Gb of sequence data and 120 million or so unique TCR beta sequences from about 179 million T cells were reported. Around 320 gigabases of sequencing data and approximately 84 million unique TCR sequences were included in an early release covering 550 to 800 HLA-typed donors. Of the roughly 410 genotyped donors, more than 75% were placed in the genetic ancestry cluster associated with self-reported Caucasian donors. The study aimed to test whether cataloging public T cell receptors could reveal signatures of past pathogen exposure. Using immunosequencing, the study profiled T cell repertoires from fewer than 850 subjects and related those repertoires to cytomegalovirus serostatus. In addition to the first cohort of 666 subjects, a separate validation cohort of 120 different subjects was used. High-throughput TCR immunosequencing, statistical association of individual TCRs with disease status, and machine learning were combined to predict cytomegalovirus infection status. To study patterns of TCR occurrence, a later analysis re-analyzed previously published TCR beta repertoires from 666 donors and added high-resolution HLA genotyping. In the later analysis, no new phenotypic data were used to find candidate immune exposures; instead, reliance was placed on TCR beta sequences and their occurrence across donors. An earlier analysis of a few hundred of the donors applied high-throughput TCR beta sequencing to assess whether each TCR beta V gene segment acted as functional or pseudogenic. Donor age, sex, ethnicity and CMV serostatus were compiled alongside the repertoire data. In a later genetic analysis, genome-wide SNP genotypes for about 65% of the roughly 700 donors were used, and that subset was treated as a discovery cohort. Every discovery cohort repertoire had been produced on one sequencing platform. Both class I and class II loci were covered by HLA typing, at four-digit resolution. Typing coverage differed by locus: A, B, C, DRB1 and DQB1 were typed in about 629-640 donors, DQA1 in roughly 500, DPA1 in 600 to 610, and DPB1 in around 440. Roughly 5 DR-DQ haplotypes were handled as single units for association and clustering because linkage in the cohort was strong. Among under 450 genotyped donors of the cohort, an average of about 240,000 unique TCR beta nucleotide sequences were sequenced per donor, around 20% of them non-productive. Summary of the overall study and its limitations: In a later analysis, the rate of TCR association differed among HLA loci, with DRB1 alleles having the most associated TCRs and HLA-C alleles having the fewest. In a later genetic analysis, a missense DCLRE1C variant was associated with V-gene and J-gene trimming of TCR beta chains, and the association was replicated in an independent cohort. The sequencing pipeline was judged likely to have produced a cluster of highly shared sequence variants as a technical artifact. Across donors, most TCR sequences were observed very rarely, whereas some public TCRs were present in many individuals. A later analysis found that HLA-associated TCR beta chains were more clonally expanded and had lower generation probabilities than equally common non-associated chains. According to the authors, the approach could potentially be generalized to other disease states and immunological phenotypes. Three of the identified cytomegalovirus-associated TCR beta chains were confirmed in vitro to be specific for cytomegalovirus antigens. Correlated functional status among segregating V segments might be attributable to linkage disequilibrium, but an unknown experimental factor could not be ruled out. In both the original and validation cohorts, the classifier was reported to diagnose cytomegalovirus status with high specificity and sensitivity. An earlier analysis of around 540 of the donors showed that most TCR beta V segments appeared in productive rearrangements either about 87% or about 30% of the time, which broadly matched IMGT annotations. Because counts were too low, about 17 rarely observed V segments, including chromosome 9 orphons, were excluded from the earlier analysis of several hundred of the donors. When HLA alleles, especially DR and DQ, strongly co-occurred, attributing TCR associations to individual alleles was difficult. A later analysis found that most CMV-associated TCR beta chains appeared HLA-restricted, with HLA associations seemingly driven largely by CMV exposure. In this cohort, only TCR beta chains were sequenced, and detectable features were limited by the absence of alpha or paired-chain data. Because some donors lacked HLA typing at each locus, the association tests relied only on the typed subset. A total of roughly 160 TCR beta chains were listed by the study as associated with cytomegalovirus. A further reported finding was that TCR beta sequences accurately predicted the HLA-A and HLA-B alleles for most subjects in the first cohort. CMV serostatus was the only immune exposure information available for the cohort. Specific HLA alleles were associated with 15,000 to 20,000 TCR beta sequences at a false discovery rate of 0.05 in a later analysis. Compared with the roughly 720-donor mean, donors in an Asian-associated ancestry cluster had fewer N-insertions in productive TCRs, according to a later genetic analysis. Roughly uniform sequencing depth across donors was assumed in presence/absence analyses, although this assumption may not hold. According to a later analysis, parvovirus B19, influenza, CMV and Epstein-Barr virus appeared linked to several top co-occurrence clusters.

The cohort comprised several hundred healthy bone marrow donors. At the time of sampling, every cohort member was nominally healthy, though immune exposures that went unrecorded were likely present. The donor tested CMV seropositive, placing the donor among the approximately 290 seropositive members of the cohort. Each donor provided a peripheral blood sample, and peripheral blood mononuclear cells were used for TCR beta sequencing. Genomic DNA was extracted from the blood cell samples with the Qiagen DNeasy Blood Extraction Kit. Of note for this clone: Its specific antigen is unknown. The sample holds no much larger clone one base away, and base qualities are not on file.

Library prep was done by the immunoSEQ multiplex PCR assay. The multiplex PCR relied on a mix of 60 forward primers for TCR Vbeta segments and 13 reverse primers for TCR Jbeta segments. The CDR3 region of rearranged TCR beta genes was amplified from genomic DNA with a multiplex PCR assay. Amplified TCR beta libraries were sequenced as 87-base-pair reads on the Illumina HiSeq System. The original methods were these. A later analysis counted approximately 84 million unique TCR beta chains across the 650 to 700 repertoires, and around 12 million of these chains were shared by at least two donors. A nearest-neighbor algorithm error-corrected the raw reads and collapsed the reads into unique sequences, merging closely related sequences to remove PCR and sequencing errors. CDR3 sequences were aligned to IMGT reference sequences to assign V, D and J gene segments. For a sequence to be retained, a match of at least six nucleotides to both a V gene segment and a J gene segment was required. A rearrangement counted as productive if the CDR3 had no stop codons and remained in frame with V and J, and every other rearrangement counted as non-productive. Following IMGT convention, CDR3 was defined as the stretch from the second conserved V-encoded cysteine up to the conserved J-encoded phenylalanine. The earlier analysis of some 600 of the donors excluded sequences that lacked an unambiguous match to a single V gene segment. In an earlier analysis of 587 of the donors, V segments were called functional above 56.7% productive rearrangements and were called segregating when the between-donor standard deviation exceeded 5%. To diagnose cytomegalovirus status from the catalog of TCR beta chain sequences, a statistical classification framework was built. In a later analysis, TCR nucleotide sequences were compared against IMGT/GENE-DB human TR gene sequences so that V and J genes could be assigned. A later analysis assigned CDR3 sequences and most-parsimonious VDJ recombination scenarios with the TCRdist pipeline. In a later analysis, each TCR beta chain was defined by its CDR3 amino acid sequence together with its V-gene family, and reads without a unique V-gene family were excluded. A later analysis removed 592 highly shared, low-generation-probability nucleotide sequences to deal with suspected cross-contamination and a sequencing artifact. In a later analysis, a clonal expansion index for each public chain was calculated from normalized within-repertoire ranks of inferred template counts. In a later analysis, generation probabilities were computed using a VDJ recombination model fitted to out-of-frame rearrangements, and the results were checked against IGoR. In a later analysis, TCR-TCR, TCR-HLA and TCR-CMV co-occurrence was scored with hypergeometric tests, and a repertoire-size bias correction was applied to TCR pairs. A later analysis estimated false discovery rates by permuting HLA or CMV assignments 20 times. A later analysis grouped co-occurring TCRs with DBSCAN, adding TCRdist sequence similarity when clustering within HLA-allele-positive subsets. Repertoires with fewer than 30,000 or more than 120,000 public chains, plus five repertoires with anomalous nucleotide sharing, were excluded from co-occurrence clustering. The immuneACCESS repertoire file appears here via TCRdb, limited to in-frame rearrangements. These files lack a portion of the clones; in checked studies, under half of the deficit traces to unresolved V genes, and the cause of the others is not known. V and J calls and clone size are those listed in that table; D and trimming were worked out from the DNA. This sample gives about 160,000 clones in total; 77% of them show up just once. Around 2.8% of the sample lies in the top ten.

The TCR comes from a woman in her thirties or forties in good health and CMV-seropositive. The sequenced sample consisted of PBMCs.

The DNA reads TGTGCCAGCAGCCAAGTGACTTCTCTAGGCTACACCTTC. Its coded protein is CASSQVTSLGYTF. Recombination joined TRBV14 with TRBJ1-2; a confident D gene designation cannot be given. Per the germline V gene, SGHDN is the CDR1 and FVKESK is the CDR2. The junction carries 11 bases between V and J, which are trimmed by 1 base and 8 bases respectively. Reading from cysteine to phenylalanine, the CDR3 counts 13 amino acids. Here the CDR3 DNA is all that survives: 39 bases in frame from base 1.